The 18 T cell receptor beta chains presented below share a single source sample, sequenced in a study of response to subunit inactivated influenza vaccine. MiXCR, applied by TCRdb to the RT-PCR reads, yields one record per CDR3 protein. The sample shows around 320,000 distinct CDR3 sequences, 22% of them seen only once. The sequenced sample was PBMCs from blood, obtained less than 22 months after vaccination. These receptors all come from a man between 50 and 75 years old who received an inactivated influenza vaccine.

The gene calls are TRBV20-1 and TRBJ2-7, with 9 positions matching TRBD1. Germline CDR1 reads DFQATT; CDR2 reads SNEGSKA (reference sequence). J gave up 7 bases and V 5 bases, and 15 bases lay outside the gene matches. The CDR3 contains 15 residues. CDR3 sequence reads: CSAEGQGQGSREQYF. The CDR3 nucleotides read TGCAGTGCTGAAGGACAGGGACAGGGTAGTCGAGAGCAGTACTTC.

This clonotype was seen more than once but under ten times. This chain joins TRBV12-3 or TRBV12-4 and TRBJ1-5; D gene unclear. V was shortened by 6 bases and J by 6 bases, with 9 bases between the two germline ends. The CDR3 covers 12 residues. The CDR3 bases are TGTGCCAGCAGCCTCCGGTTTCAGCCCCAGCATTTT. This sequence encodes CASSLRFQPQHF.

For the CDR3, the DNA is TGTGCCAGCAGTTCGCGAGCCTCCTACAATGAGCAGTTCTTC. This codes for CASSSRASYNEQFF. The chain employs TRBV27 and TRBJ2-1; D ambiguous. V dropped 4 bases and J dropped 0 bases, with 7 bases sitting between them. Germline lookup yields CDR1 MNHEY and CDR2 SMNVEV (reference sequence). CDR3 length equals 14 residues.

This clonotype was recorded a few times. The chain couples TRBV9 to TRBJ1-2; D may be TRBD1 (6 bases). This CDR3 has 16 amino acids. The V end lost 3 bases, the J end lost 1 base, and 16 bases lay between the germline ends. The germline V gene encodes CDR1 SGDLS and CDR2 YYNGEE. This CDR3 reads CASSGLSRGLNYGYTF. Here the CDR3 DNA reads TGTGCCAGCAGCGGGCTGTCCCGGGGGCTTAACTATGGCTACACCTTC.

The table lists this clonotype with a few counts. The chain is built from TRBV19 and TRBJ1-6; D might be TRBD1 (5 bases). The CDR3 sequence is 15 residues long. V lost 3 bases, J lost 10 bases, and 16 bases lay in between. The germline V gene encodes CDR1 LNHDA and CDR2 SQIVND (reference sequence). CDR3 bases: TGTGCCAGTAGTATTGCAGGGATTGTACAATCACCCCTCCACTTT. This sequence encodes CASSIAGIVQSPLHF.

CDR3 DNA sequence: TGCAGTGCTAGAGCGCGGACGGCTGAAAAACTGTTTTTT. Translating gives CSARARTAEKLFF. The chain employs TRBV20-1 and TRBJ1-4; D is ambiguous. This CDR3 has 13 amino acids. V was pared by 1 base and J by 7 bases, with 10 bases between. Germline CDR1 is DFQATT and CDR2 is SNEGSKA (reference sequence).

This chain uses TRBV20-1 with TRBJ2-5; D call uncertain. The germline V gene has CDR1 DFQATT and CDR2 SNEGSKA (reference sequence). Trimming stripped 2 bases from V and 5 bases from J, with 3 bases between. CDR3 length equals 10 residues. CDR3 amino acids: CSARLETQYF. Written as DNA, the CDR3 is TGCAGTGCTAGACTCGAGACCCAGTACTTC.

This clonotype was detected ten times or more. The chain is built from TRBV10-3 and TRBJ1-5; the D gene is possibly TRBD1 (5 bases). Germline-derived CDR1 and CDR2 are ENHRY and SYGVKD. CDR3 length equals 13 residues. Trimming cost V 5 bases and J 5 bases, with 10 bases left between them. The CDR3 loop is CAISWGLDQPQHF. CDR3 nucleotides: TGTGCCATCAGTTGGGGACTCGATCAGCCCCAGCATTTT.

The chain carries TRBV15 and TRBJ1-1, with a possible D match to TRBD1 (6 bases). This CDR3 is 14 amino acids long. V was clipped by 1 base and J by 5 bases, with 11 bases between them. Per the germline V gene, CDR1 is LNHNV and CDR2 is YYDKDF (reference sequence). This CDR3 is CATSRVFTGTEAFF. The CDR3 DNA reads TGTGCCACCAGCAGAGTTTTTACAGGGACTGAAGCTTTCTTT. Variable domain in full (rest from reference TRBV15 and TRBJ1-1): DAMVIQNPRYQVTQFGKPVTLSCSQTLNHNVMYWYQQKSSQAPKLLFHYYDKDFNNEADTPDNFQSRRPNTSFCFLDIRSPGLGDTAMYLCATSRVFTGTEAFFGQGTRLTVV.

This chain uses TRBV11-2 with TRBJ2-7; D might be TRBD1 (6 bases). The CDR3 is 15 amino acids. Trimming shortened V by 5 bases and J by 5 bases, and 19 bases separated the two germline ends. The germline CDR1 and CDR2 sequences are SGHAT and FQNNGV. The CDR3 bases are TGTGCCAGCAGCCCTAGAGGGCAGGGGTTCGACGAGCAGTACTTC. Its protein is CASSPRGQGFDEQYF.

This clonotype was seen a few times. The V and J genes are TRBV5-6 and TRBJ1-3; unclear D gene. This CDR3 contains 12 residues. V lost 0 bases to trimming and J lost 7 bases, with 5 bases between them. Germline V CDR1 and CDR2: SGHDT, YYEEEE. Here the CDR3 DNA reads TGTGCCAGCAGCTTGGTCCGGAACACCATATATTTT. Its protein product is CASSLVRNTIYF.

CDR3 in DNA: TGTGCCAGCAGTTCCTTAGCACCTGTGAACACTGAAGCTTTCTTT. Its protein product is CASSSLAPVNTEAFF. The chain links TRBV6-2 or TRBV6-3 to TRBJ1-1; no definite D call. Deletions cut 4 bases from V and 0 bases from J, with 12 bases between. The CDR3 runs to 15 residues. Germline V lookup: CDR1 MNHEY, CDR2 SVGEGT.

The J gene is TRBJ1-2, the V gene TRBV27, with a possible D match to TRBD1 (5 bases). CDR1 and CDR2 (germline): MNHEY, SMNVEV (reference sequence). The CDR3 is 16 amino acids. The V end lost 5 bases, the J end lost 0 bases, and 16 bases lay between the germline ends. CDR3 loop: CASSPAGFVANYGYTF. The CDR3 DNA follows: TGTGCCAGCAGTCCGGCAGGGTTCGTAGCTAACTATGGCTACACCTTC.

The chain recombines TRBV5-1 with TRBJ2-1, with D unresolved. The CDR3 length is 13 residues. V shed 0 bases and J shed 5 bases, with 6 bases lying between them. The germline V gene has CDR1 SGHRS and CDR2 YFSETQ. The CDR3: CASSLAVNNEQFF. The DNA for the CDR3 is TGCGCCAGCAGCTTGGCCGTGAACAATGAGCAGTTCTTC.

The rearrangement uses TRBV7-2 and TRBJ1-2; D possibly corresponds to TRBD1 (5 bases). The germline gives CDR1 SGHTA, CDR2 FQGNSA. The CDR3 length is 15 residues. The germline V and J ends were trimmed by 2 bases and 4 bases, with 14 bases remaining between them. DNA of the CDR3: TGTGCCAGCAGCTTAAATCAGGGCTCCCCCTATGGCTACACCTTC. Translating it yields CASSLNQGSPYGYTF.

This clonotype was observed a few times. The chain employs TRBV20-1 and TRBJ2-7; 7 bases match TRBD1. Germline CDR1 DFQATT, CDR2 SNEGSKA (reference sequence). Trimming took 6 bases from V and 3 from J; bases not matched to a gene: 5. CDR3 length: 12 residues. CDR3 nucleotide sequence: TGCAGTGCCACGGGACAGTTCTACGAGCAGTACTTC. Residues: CSATGQFYEQYF.

The chain carries TRBV6-6 and TRBJ2-1, with unresolved D. The germline V and J ends were trimmed by 6 bases and 0 bases, with 6 bases remaining between them. The CDR3 extends over 13 amino acids. Germline CDR1 MNHNY, CDR2 SVGAGI (reference sequence). The CDR3 region has the DNA TGTGCCAGCAGGGGTGGCTCCTACAATGAGCAGTTCTTC. It yields the protein CASRGGSYNEQFF.

This clonotype was counted only a few times. This chain connects TRBV20-1 to TRBJ1-1; D call uncertain. The germline CDR1 and CDR2 sequences are DFQATT and SNEGSKA (reference sequence). The CDR3 spans 11 residues. Deletions cut 4 bases from V and 1 base from J, with 4 bases between. CDR3 sequence: CSAKGNTEAFF. The CDR3 DNA reads as TGCAGTGCTAAAGGGAACACTGAAGCTTTCTTT.